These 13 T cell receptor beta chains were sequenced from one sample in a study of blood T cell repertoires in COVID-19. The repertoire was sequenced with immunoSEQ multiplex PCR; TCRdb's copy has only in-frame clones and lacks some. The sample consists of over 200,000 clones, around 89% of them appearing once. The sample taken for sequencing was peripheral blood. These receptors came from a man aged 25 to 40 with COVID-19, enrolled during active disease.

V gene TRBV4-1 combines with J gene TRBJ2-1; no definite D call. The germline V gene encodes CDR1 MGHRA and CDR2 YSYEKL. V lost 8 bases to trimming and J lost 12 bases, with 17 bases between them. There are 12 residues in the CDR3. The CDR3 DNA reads TGCGCCAGCGCCAACTTACCGAACGGGCAGTTCTTC. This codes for CASANLPNGQFF.

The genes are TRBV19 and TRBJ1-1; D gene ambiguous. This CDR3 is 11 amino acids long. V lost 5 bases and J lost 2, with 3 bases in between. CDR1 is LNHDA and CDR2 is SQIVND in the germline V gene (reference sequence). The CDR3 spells CASSQNTEAFF. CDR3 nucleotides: TGTGCCAGTAGTCAAAACACTGAAGCTTTCTTT.

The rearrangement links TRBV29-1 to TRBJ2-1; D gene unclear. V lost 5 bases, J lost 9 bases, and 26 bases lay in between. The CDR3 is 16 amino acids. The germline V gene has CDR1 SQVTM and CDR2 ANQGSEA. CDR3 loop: CSVRLAGASTSGEQFF. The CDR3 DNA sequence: TGCAGCGTTCGTCTTGCAGGCGCCTCAACGAGTGGTGAGCAGTTCTTC.

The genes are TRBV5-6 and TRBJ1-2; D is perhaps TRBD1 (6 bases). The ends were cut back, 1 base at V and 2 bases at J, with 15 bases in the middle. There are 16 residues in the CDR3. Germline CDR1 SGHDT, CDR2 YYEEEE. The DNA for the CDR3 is TGTGCCAGCAGCTTGTTCTCATTGGGGGCCAACTATGGCTACACCTTC. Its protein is CASSLFSLGANYGYTF. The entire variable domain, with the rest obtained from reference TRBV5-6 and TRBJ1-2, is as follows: DAGVTQSPTHLIKTRGQQVTLRCSPKSGHDTVSWYQQALGQGPQFIFQYYEEEERQRGNFPDRFSGHQFPNYSSELNVNALLLGDSALYLCASSLFSLGANYGYTFGSGTRLTVV.

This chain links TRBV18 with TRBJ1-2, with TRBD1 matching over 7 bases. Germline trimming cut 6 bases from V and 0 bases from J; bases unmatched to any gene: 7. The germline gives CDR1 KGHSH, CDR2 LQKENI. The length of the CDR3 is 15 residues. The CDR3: CASSHRDSPNYGYTF. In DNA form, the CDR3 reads TGTGCCAGCTCCCATAGGGACAGCCCTAACTATGGCTACACCTTC.

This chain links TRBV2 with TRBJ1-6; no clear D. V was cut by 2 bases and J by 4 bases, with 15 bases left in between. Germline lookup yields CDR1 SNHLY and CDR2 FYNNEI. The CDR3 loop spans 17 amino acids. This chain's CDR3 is CASSEPDWRLYNSPLHF. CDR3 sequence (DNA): TGTGCCAGCAGTGAACCAGATTGGAGGTTGTATAATTCACCCCTCCACTTT.

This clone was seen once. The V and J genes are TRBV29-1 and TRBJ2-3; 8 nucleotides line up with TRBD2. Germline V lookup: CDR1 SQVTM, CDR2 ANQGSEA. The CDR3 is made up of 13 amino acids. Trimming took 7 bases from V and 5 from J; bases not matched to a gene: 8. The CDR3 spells CSGVREAGDTQYF. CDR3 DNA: TGCAGCGGGGTGCGGGAGGCGGGAGATACGCAGTATTTT.

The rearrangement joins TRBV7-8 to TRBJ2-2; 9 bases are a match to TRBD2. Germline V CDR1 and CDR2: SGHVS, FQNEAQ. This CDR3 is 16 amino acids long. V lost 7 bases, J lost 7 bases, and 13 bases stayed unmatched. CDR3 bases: TGTGCCAGCATGATCCGGGTAGCGGGGGCCGTCGGGGAGCTGTTTTTT. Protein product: CASMIRVAGAVGELFF.

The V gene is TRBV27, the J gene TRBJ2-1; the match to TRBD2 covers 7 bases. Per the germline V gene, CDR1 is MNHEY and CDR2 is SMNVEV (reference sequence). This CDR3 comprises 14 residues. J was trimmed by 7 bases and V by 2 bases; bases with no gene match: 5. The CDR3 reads CASSLAGEGNEQFF. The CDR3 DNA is TGTGCCAGCAGTTTAGCGGGAGAAGGAAATGAGCAGTTCTTC.

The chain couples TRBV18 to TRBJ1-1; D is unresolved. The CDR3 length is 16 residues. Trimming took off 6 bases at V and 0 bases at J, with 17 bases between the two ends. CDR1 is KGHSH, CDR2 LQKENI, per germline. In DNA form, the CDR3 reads TGTGCCAGCTCCCCTTCGAGCGGGAACATGAACACTGAAGCTTTCTTT. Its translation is CASSPSSGNMNTEAFF.

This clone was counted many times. As DNA, the CDR3 is TGTGCCAGCAGCTTAGGCCCAGGCGCTGGGGCCAACGTCCTGACTTTC. Translation gives CASSLGPGAGANVLTF. The chain carries TRBV7-3 and TRBJ2-6; D ambiguous. V was shortened by 2 bases and J by 2 bases, with 10 bases between the two germline ends. CDR1 is SGHTA, CDR2 FQGTGA, per germline. The CDR3 has 16 residues.

The CDR3 region has the DNA TGTGCCAGCAGTTACCTCGGTCGGGGGGCTACTGAAGCTTTCTTT. Protein product: CASSYLGRGATEAFF. V usage is TRBV6-2 or TRBV6-3 and J usage is TRBJ1-1; tentatively, D is TRBD1 (6 bases). Germline V gives CDR1 MNHEY, CDR2 SVGEGT. V was trimmed by 2 bases and J by 5 bases, leaving 15 bases between them. The CDR3 sequence is 15 residues long.

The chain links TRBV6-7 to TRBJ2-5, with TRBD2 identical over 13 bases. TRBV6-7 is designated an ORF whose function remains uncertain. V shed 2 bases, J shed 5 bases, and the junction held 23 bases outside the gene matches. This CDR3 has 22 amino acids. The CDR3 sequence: CASSYVHEKPGLAGALWETQYF. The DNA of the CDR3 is TGTGCCAGCAGTTACGTACACGAGAAACCAGGACTAGCGGGGGCACTATGGGAGACCCAGTACTTC.